The present entry profiles one T cell receptor beta chain with its context. No antigen is known for it. The second PCR ran about 6 to 12 cycles with a sample-barcoded 5' primer and J-beta primers. MiXCR was run by TCRdb on the 5' RACE reads, yielding one entry per CDR3 protein. The table records hundreds of thousands of distinct CDR3 sequences, 55% to 65% of them present only once. The germline V and J ends were trimmed by 0 bases and 4 bases, with 12 bases remaining between them. This CDR3 region has 15 residues. From germline, CDR1 is LGHNA and CDR2 YSLEER. This sample is drawn from a study of blood T cells in healthy people across ages. General study points: Versus aged donors, long-lived donors had higher diversity and more naive CD4+ cells.

The sample taken for sequencing was blood. The receptor's source is a man aged 30-40 years in good health. This sequence joins TRBV4-3 and TRBJ2-5, with D possibly TRBD1 on 6 matching bases. The CDR3 spells CASSQDHTGLETQYF. CDR3 nucleotides: TGCGCCAGCAGCCAAGATCACACAGGGCTAGAGACCCAGTACTTC.